A single sample gave rise to the 4 T cell receptor beta chains below, sequenced in a study of control samples from healthy donors and cancer patients. The protocol was immunoSEQ multiplex PCR, while the TCRdb copy is restricted to in-frame clones and leaves out a portion. The sample comprises about 130,000 clones, approximately 90% of which are singletons, and approximately 9% rests with the top ten. The source material was blood. Source of these receptors: a man in his late teens or twenties in good health.

The J gene is TRBJ2-5, the V gene TRBV5-1; D possibly corresponds to TRBD1 (6 bases). The CDR3 spans 15 residues. Trimming shortened V by 1 base and J by 3 bases, and 13 bases separated the two germline ends. The germline CDR1 and CDR2 sequences are SGHRS and YFSETQ. The chain's CDR3 is CASSLRGYREETQYF. CDR3 nucleotides: TGCGCCAGCAGCTTGAGGGGGTACCGGGAAGAGACCCAGTACTTC.

The chain uses TRBV5-5 and TRBJ2-3; D may be TRBD1 or TRBD2 (5 bases each). The CDR3 runs to 16 residues. The V gene lost 4 bases and the J gene lost 0 bases, with 15 bases spanning the gap. Germline V gene data show CDR1 as SGHKS and CDR2 as YYEKEE (reference sequence). CDR3 nucleotide sequence: TGTGCCAGCAGCCCGGGACGTTTCGCTAGCACAGATACGCAGTATTTT. It yields the protein CASSPGRFASTDTQYF. The variable domain in full, completed from reference TRBV5-5 and TRBJ2-3, reads DAGVTQSPTHLIKTRGQQVTLRCSPISGHKSVSWYQQVLGQGPQFIFQYYEKEERGRGNFPDRFSARQFPNYSSELNVNALLLGDSALYLCASSPGRFASTDTQYFGPGTRLTVL.

The J gene is TRBJ2-7, the V gene TRBV5-4; D may be TRBD1 (5 bases). The germline CDR1 and CDR2 sequences are SGHNT and YYREEE (reference sequence). This CDR3 spans 17 amino acids. Trimming cost V 4 bases and J 2 bases, with 22 bases left between them. CDR3 nucleotide sequence: TGTGCCAGCAGCCCAGCCCCAGCAGGGCCGTCAACCTACGAGCAGTACTTC. It specifies CASSPAPAGPSTYEQYF.

This clone has only one observation. The chain has TRBV19 and TRBJ1-2; D possibly corresponds to TRBD1 (5 bases). V shed 8 bases and J shed 6 bases, with 10 bases lying between them. The CDR3 contains 11 residues. The germline V gene encodes CDR1 LNHDA and CDR2 SQIVND (reference sequence). CDR3 DNA sequence: TGTGCCAGTCATACAGGTCATGGCTACACCTTC. Residues: CASHTGHGYTF.